The present T cell receptor beta chain was sequenced within a study of shared clonotypes between healthy human individuals. Only in-frame clones appear in the TCRdb table, and some are missing; sequencing was by immunoSEQ multiplex PCR. The table includes 2 million to 2.5 million clones, around 93% detected once. The CDR3 has 11 amino acids. The V end was cut by 8 bases, the J end by 5 bases, with 10 bases between. Per the germline V gene, CDR1 is SNHLY and CDR2 is FYNNEI. The chain links TRBV2 to TRBJ2-7, with D possibly TRBD2 on 5 matching bases. The sequence was obtained from a man aged 18 to 30 in good health. Some clones in this sample may be carry-over from other donors' samples. Sequencing was carried out using naive CD4+ T cells from PBMCs. Subset defined: CD45RA+ positively selected. The CDR3 DNA sequence: TGTGCCAGCGGCTCGGGGAACGAGCAGTACTTC. This translates into CASGSGNEQYF.